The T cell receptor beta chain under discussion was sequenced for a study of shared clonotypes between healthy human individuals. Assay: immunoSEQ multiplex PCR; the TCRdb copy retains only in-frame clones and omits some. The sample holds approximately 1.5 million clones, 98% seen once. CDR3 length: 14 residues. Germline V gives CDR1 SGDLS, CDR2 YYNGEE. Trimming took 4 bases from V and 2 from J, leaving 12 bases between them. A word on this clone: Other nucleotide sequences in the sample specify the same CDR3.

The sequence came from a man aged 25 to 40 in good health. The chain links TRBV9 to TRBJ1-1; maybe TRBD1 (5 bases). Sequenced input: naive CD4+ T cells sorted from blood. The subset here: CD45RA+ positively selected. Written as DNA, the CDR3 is TGTGCCAGCAGCTCCCAGGGTTTTAACACTGAAGCTTTCTTT. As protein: CASSSQGFNTEAFF.